The present entry profiles one T cell receptor (beta chain) with its context. The antigen is not known. Just one base apart from a much larger clone, this may be a read error. This entry belongs to a study of human T cells and chemical hapten exposure. At the level of the study: Patients had diphenylcyclopropenone applied to the scalp weekly throughout the roughly 23-week study. Diagnoses of alopecia areata, totalis or universalis occurred in mostly female patients. Study observations and caveats: The study found expanded TCRs formed significantly more large CDR3 similarity clusters than controls.

Noted time point: pre-sensitization, week 0. Indicated treatment: therapeutic diphenylcyclopropenone sensitization with weekly scalp DPC. RNA extraction used unfractionated whole blood as the source of total RNA. Patch tests were applied only after blood draws. CDR1 SQVTM and CDR2 ANQGSEA come from the germline V gene. The CDR3 covers 13 residues. TCRdb independently ran MiXCR on the RACE reads; one entry per CDR3 protein. The sample includes over 50,000 distinct CDR3 sequences, 9.5% to 10% of them seen just once. This chain links TRBV29-1 with TRBJ1-2, with 9 nucleotides matching TRBD1. Sample: whole blood, taken in connection with sensitization to the hapten diphenylcyclopropenone (DPC). The receptor was isolated from a woman aged 25 to 39 with alopecia areata. Some clones in this sample may be carry-over from other donors' samples. CDR3 bases: TGCAGCGTGAAACAGGGGGCGAACTATGGCTACCCCTTC. Protein sequence: CSVKQGANYGYPF.